These 26 T cell receptor beta chains originate from one sample sequenced in a study of T cell responses to AZD1222 COVID-19 vaccine. Produced via immunoSEQ multiplex PCR; TCRdb's table is partial and in-frame only. The profile shows 100,000 to 150,000 clones, 88% of them singletons. The material was peripheral blood, obtained on day 0 of AZD1222 vaccination. These TCRs come from an adult in good health.

The gene calls are TRBV18 and TRBJ1-1; 7 bases align to TRBD1. The germline gives CDR1 KGHSH, CDR2 LQKENI. The CDR3 totals 14 residues. The V segment lost 6 bases and the J segment 6 bases; nucleotides outside the gene matches: 10. In nucleotides, the CDR3 is TGTGCCAGCTCGCCTGCTGACAGGGCCCCTGAAGCTTTCTTT. Amino acid sequence: CASSPADRAPEAFF.

V usage is TRBV7-3 and J usage is TRBJ1-6; D not resolved. V was clipped by 0 bases and J by 7 bases, with 10 bases between them. Per germline, CDR1 SGHTA and CDR2 FQGTGA. CDR3 length: 15 amino acids. CDR3 protein: CASSLTGSTNSPLHF. The DNA of the CDR3 is TGTGCCAGCAGCTTAACCGGCAGCACCAATTCACCCCTCCACTTT.

The CDR3 sequence: CASSADHSPLHF. As DNA, the CDR3 is TGTGCCAGCAGCGCCGATCATTCACCCCTCCACTTT. V and J are TRBV9 and TRBJ1-6; no definite D call. The ends were cut back, 3 bases at V and 8 bases at J, with 6 bases in the middle. The CDR3 has 12 residues. CDR1 is SGDLS, CDR2 YYNGEE, per germline.

The chain carries TRBV28 and TRBJ1-5, with D unresolved. This CDR3 spans 14 amino acids. Trimming cost V 2 bases and J 2 bases, with 7 bases left between them. Germline V CDR1 and CDR2: MDHEN, SYDVKM. The CDR3 protein is CASSLLERNQPQHF. The CDR3, as DNA: TGTGCCAGCAGTTTACTTGAACGCAATCAGCCCCAGCATTTT. The full variable domain, completed using reference TRBV28 and TRBJ1-5, is DVKVTQSSRYLVKRTGEKVFLECVQDMDHENMFWYRQDPGLGLRLIYFSYDVKMKEKGDIPEGYSVSREKKERFSLILESASTNQTSMYLCASSLLERNQPQHFGDGTRLSIL.

The CDR3 DNA sequence: TGTGCCAGCAGCCGCGGACAGGGCCCGTCACCCCTCCACTTT. Encoded protein: CASSRGQGPSPLHF. The chain combines TRBV3-1 (or the pseudogene TRBV3-2) with TRBJ1-6, with TRBD1 matching 8 bases. Unmatched junction bases numbered 6, after V lost 4 bases and J lost 10 bases. CDR1 is LGHDT and CDR2 is YNNKEL in the germline V gene (reference sequence). The CDR3 is made up of 14 amino acids.

The genes are TRBV29-1 and TRBJ1-1; TRBD1 agrees at 8 bases. Germline trimming cut 3 bases from V and 4 bases from J; bases unmatched to any gene: 10. This CDR3 has 15 residues. The germline V gene has CDR1 SQVTM and CDR2 ANQGSEA. CDR3 protein: CSVDTLGQESTEAFF. The CDR3 coding sequence is TGCAGCGTTGATACGCTGGGACAGGAGAGCACTGAAGCTTTCTTT.

The CDR3 is CASTRAGHSYEQYF. DNA for the CDR3: TGTGCCAGCACACGGGCAGGGCATAGCTACGAGCAGTACTTC. This sequence joins TRBV11-3 and TRBJ2-7, with D perhaps TRBD1 (5 bases). The CDR3 is 14 residues long. V lost 7 bases and J lost 3, with 16 bases in between. Per germline, CDR1 SGHNT and CDR2 YENEEA.

The chain recombines TRBV7-9 with TRBJ2-7; TRBD1 might be the D (5 bases). V was shortened by 2 bases and J by 7 bases, with 12 bases between the two germline ends. The germline V gene has CDR1 SEHNR and CDR2 FQNEAQ (reference sequence). The CDR3 sequence is 13 residues long. The CDR3: CASSLRQPGEQYF. The CDR3 DNA reads TGTGCCAGCAGCTTACGACAGCCAGGGGAGCAGTACTTC.

This sequence joins TRBV28 and TRBJ2-7; TRBD2 matches at 11 bases. The CDR3 covers 16 residues. The J segment lost 6 bases and the V segment lost 5 bases, leaving 12 bases of the junction unmatched. CDR1 and CDR2 (germline): MDHEN, SYDVKM. CDR3 DNA: TGTGCCAGCAGTCAACTAGCGGGAGCCTCGGTGGGCGAGCAGTACTTC. Its protein is CASSQLAGASVGEQYF.

This sequence joins TRBV21-1 and TRBJ2-1; the tabulated D call, TRBD2, remains unverified against the DNA. TRBV21-1 is a documented pseudogene. The CDR3 extends over 17 amino acids. This chain's CDR3 is CASAVTSGRACYNEQFF. CDR3 nucleotides: TGTGCCAGCGCCGTGACTAGCGGGAGGGCCTGCTACAATGAGCAGTTCTTC.

This clone has a single count. The chain joins TRBV7-3 to TRBJ2-1, with D possibly TRBD1 on 6 matching bases. The CDR3 extends over 14 amino acids. V was clipped by 4 bases and J by 3 bases, with 10 bases between them. From germline, CDR1 is SGHTA and CDR2 FQGTGA. The CDR3 region has the DNA TGTGCCAGCAGCTACCGACAGGACTACAATGAGCAGTTCTTC. Protein product: CASSYRQDYNEQFF.

The rearrangement joins TRBV11-3 to TRBJ2-1; TRBD2 aligns across 13 bases. The CDR3 covers 17 residues. Germline CDR1 SGHNT, CDR2 YENEEA. V was clipped by 6 bases and J by 7 bases; unmatched bases: 12. The CDR3, as DNA: TGTGCCAGCAGTCCCGGACTAGCGGGGGCCGGAAGGAATGAGCAGTTCTTC. Residues: CASSPGLAGAGRNEQFF. The entire variable domain, with the rest obtained from reference TRBV11-3 and TRBJ2-1, is as follows: EAGVVQSPRYKIIEKKQPVAFWCNPISGHNTLYWYLQNLGQGPELLIRYENEEAVDDSQLPKDRFSAERLKGVDSTLKIQPAELGDSAVYLCASSPGLAGAGRNEQFFGPGTRLTVL.

The CDR3 DNA sequence: TGTGCCAGCAGCCCAGACAGGGTGGTTGAAAAACTGTTTTTT. Translating it yields CASSPDRVVEKLFF. This chain connects TRBV7-9 to TRBJ1-4; 7 nucleotides agree with TRBD1. CDR3 length: 14 amino acids. The V segment lost 5 bases and the J segment 7 bases; nucleotides outside the gene matches: 7. Per germline, CDR1 SEHNR and CDR2 FQNEAQ (reference sequence).

V usage is TRBV5-4 and J usage is TRBJ2-5; 13 bases align to TRBD2. V gave up 5 bases and J gave up 9 bases; unmatched junction bases: 4. The CDR3 length is 13 residues. Germline V gene sequence: CDR1 SGHNT, CDR2 YYREEE (reference sequence). In DNA, the CDR3 is TGTGCCAGCAGGTCCGGGACTAGCGGGGCCCAGTACTTC. Translated: CASRSGTSGAQYF.

The V call is TRBV27, the J call TRBJ1-3; 8 bases are a match to TRBD1. CDR1 and CDR2 from the germline V gene are MNHEY and SMNVEV (reference sequence). V was clipped by 7 bases and J by 5 bases; unmatched bases: 7. The CDR3 has 14 amino acids. This chain's CDR3 is CASTSGTGRNTIYF. CDR3 bases: TGTGCCAGCACCTCGGGGACAGGAAGAAACACCATATATTTT.

The chain links TRBV5-1 to TRBJ1-3, with a possible D match to TRBD1 (6 bases). Between the trimmed V and J ends, which lost 4 bases and 4 bases, there was a span of 15 bases. The CDR3 has 15 amino acids. The germline V gene has CDR1 SGHRS and CDR2 YFSETQ. CDR3 region: CASSPKGGFGNTIYF. In DNA form, the CDR3 reads TGCGCCAGCAGCCCAAAAGGGGGATTCGGAAACACCATATATTTT.

Here the CDR3 reads CASRQDSNYGYTF. DNA of the CDR3: TGTGCCAGCCGGCAGGACTCTAACTATGGCTACACCTTC. The gene calls are TRBV6-5 and TRBJ1-2; D unresolved. V gave up 8 bases and J gave up 0 bases, with 10 bases separating them. The CDR3 consists of 13 residues. From germline, CDR1 is MNHEY and CDR2 SVGAGI.

The chain combines TRBV19 with TRBJ2-3; no firm D call. This CDR3 contains 14 residues. V lost 4 bases to trimming and J lost 0 bases, with 8 bases between them. CDR1 is LNHDA and CDR2 is SQIVND in the germline V gene (reference sequence). DNA of the CDR3: TGTGCCAGTAGTAACAGAATCAGCACAGATACGCAGTATTTT. It translates to CASSNRISTDTQYF.

This chain links TRBV5-4 with TRBJ2-7; D is uncertain. V lost 4 bases to trimming and J lost 7 bases, with 15 bases between them. CDR1 and CDR2 (germline): SGHNT, YYREEE (reference sequence). The CDR3 runs to 13 residues. The chain's CDR3 is CASSPGTRSEQYF. The CDR3 coding sequence is TGTGCCAGCAGCCCCGGAACACGATCAGAGCAGTACTTC.

The chain recombines TRBV11-2 with TRBJ2-2, with 8 positions matching TRBD1. The CDR3 has 16 amino acids. The V and J ends lost 2 bases and 6 bases, in that order; junction bases with no gene match: 8. CDR1 and CDR2 (germline): SGHAT, FQNNGV. The CDR3 DNA follows: TGTGCCAGCAGCTTATGGGGTGGCAGGGGGCCCGGGGAGCTGTTTTTT. Its translation: CASSLWGGRGPGELFF.

V gene TRBV24-1 combines with J gene TRBJ1-4; TRBD1 matches at 7 bases. The germline V gene has CDR1 KGHDR and CDR2 SFDVKD. Unmatched junction bases numbered 7, after V lost 2 bases and J lost 8 bases. The CDR3 totals 15 residues. The CDR3 spells CATSDSGQVREKLFF. The CDR3, as DNA: TGTGCCACCAGTGATTCCGGACAGGTTCGCGAAAAACTGTTTTTT.

V is TRBV28 and J is TRBJ2-7; D not certain. The CDR3 extends over 12 amino acids. The V end lost 3 bases, the J end lost 3 bases, and 6 bases lay between the germline ends. Germline V lookup: CDR1 MDHEN, CDR2 SYDVKM. In DNA form, the CDR3 reads TGTGCCAGCAGTTTTGGGGACTACGAGCAGTACTTC. This gives the protein CASSFGDYEQYF.

This clone occurred once. V is TRBV5-1 and J is TRBJ1-3; D may be TRBD1 (5 bases). V gave up 0 bases and J gave up 8 bases, with 15 bases separating them. In germline, CDR1 is SGHRS, CDR2 YFSETQ. The CDR3 length is 15 residues. CDR3 amino acids: CASSLVQGASDTIYF. The CDR3 bases are TGCGCCAGCAGCTTGGTCCAGGGCGCTAGTGACACCATATATTTT.

The CDR3 sequence is CASSFDRDSDYGYTF. In nucleotides, the CDR3 is TGTGCCAGCAGCTTTGATCGGGACAGTGACTATGGCTACACCTTC. This chain links TRBV11-2 with TRBJ1-2; TRBD1 agrees at 7 bases. After removal of 3 bases from V and 3 bases from J, the junction contained 7 bases not matched to a gene. Germline CDR1 reads SGHAT; CDR2 reads FQNNGV. This CDR3 has 15 residues.

The chain combines TRBV2 with TRBJ1-6, with 9 positions matching TRBD1. The CDR3 consists of 16 residues. Germline CDR1 is SNHLY and CDR2 is FYNNEI. J was trimmed by 5 bases and V by 6 bases; bases with no gene match: 8. CDR3 residues: CASSAPGTGNNSPLHF. The CDR3 bases are TGTGCCAGCAGCGCCCCGGGGACAGGGAATAATTCACCCCTCCACTTT.

V usage is TRBV19 and J usage is TRBJ1-4; D not certain. The CDR3 is 16 amino acids. The germline V gene has CDR1 LNHDA and CDR2 SQIVND (reference sequence). Trimming removed 1 base from V and 5 bases from J, with 14 bases in between. CDR3 in amino acids: CASSIGAGARNEKLFF. DNA of the CDR3: TGTGCCAGTAGTATAGGGGCGGGAGCACGGAATGAAAAACTGTTTTTT.